The clone carrying this TCR beta chain occurred many times. This CDR3 spans 15 amino acids. Trimming shortened V by 0 bases and J by 4 bases, and 13 bases separated the two germline ends. Per germline, CDR1 SGHDN and CDR2 FVKESK. Time point of the sample: persistent/refractory GD, antithyroid drugs over 5 years with positive TRAb. PBMC RNA was the source of the TCR library. The data originate from a study of regulatory T cells in long-lasting Graves disease. Combining iRepertoire HTBI primers with Arm-PCR of CDR3 regions, the authors built TCR beta libraries. TCRdb independently ran MiXCR on the multiplex PCR reads; one entry per CDR3 protein. This table has about 470,000 distinct CDR3 sequences, less than 25% appearing once.

The TCR comes from a female donor with Graves disease. The J gene is TRBJ2-7, the V gene TRBV14; D is perhaps TRBD1 (6 bases). The material sequenced was peripheral blood mononuclear cells (PBMCs), taken when the disease was refractory, from a patient treated with antithyroid drugs. The DNA of the CDR3 is TGTGCCAGCAGCCAAGATGTAAGGGACACATACGAGCAGTACTTC. Protein: CASSQDVRDTYEQYF.